What follows are 28 T cell receptor beta chains derived from one specimen sequenced in a study of blood T cells in healthy people across ages. Sample-barcoded 5' priming and a J-beta primer mix drove a second PCR of roughly 7 to 11 cycles. Using its own MiXCR run on the 5' RACE reads, TCRdb lists one record per CDR3 protein. Of about 1,500,000 distinct CDR3 sequences in the sample, 28% were seen once. Sequencing input: blood. These receptors were collected from a woman aged 25-40 years in good health.

A remark on this clonotype: A read error may produce the germline difference seen at one junction end. The chain employs TRBV12-3 or TRBV12-4 and TRBJ1-2; TRBD1 is a possible D gene (5 bases). The CDR3 is made up of 12 amino acids. CDR3 amino acids: CAGSFNQGGYTF. DNA for the CDR3: TGTGCCGGCAGTTTTAACCAGGGCGGCTACACCTTC.

The J gene is TRBJ2-3, the V gene TRBV7-9; 11 bases agree with TRBD1. CDR1 SEHNR and CDR2 FQNEAQ come from the germline V gene (reference sequence). Trimming removed 5 bases from V and 4 bases from J; junction bases left unmatched: 5. The CDR3 is made up of 15 amino acids. DNA for the CDR3: TGTGCCAGCAGCGCGGGACAGGGGGTAGCAGATACGCAGTATTTT. It is translated as CASSAGQGVADTQYF.

This clonotype was found a few times. V gene TRBV5-6 combines with J gene TRBJ1-1; possible D gene TRBD1, 5 bases. V gave up 5 bases and J gave up 0 bases, with 14 bases separating them. Germline CDR1 SGHDT, CDR2 YYEEEE. The length of the CDR3 is 15 residues. CDR3 amino acids: CASSTHGTLNTEAFF. The CDR3 nucleotides read TGTGCCAGCAGTACCCACGGGACGCTGAACACTGAAGCTTTCTTT.

J is TRBJ1-2 and V is TRBV19; TRBD1 matches 7 bases. Germline V gives CDR1 LNHDA, CDR2 SQIVND (reference sequence). V shed 8 bases and J 3 bases; nucleotides not matched to a gene: 9. The CDR3 extends over 14 amino acids. In DNA, the CDR3 is TGTGCCAGTCCCCGGCCCGGGACAGACTATGGCTACACCTTC. Translation: CASPRPGTDYGYTF.

The table lists this clonotype with many counts. CDR3 sequence: CASTSGTRSSYEQYF. The CDR3 coding sequence is TGTGCCAGCACCTCCGGGACGCGGAGCTCCTACGAGCAGTACTTC. The chain carries TRBV7-2 and TRBJ2-7, with D possibly being TRBD1 or TRBD2 (5 bases each). CDR3 size: 15 residues. The germline V gene has CDR1 SGHTA and CDR2 FQGNSA. Between the trimmed V and J ends, which lost 7 bases and 0 bases, there was a span of 16 bases.

There are a few counts of this clonotype. The chain couples TRBV29-1 to TRBJ1-2; D ambiguous. With 4 bases removed from V and 7 bases from J, the gap between germline ends came to 16 bases. Germline lookup yields CDR1 SQVTM and CDR2 ANQGSEA. This CDR3 region has 13 residues. CDR3 residues: CSVVVFGSLGYTF. CDR3 nucleotides: TGCAGCGTTGTGGTTTTCGGGTCCCTTGGCTACACCTTC.

The genes are TRBV7-9 and TRBJ2-7; D may be TRBD1 (5 bases). Germline-derived CDR1 and CDR2 are SEHNR and FQNEAQ (reference sequence). This CDR3 has 14 residues. The ends were cut back, 0 bases at V and 5 bases at J, with 11 bases in the middle. This CDR3 is CASSLARVLDEQYF. Written as DNA, the CDR3 is TGTGCCAGCAGCTTAGCCAGGGTGCTCGACGAGCAGTACTTC. Using reference TRBV7-9 and TRBJ2-7 for the parts outside the CDR3, the full variable domain is DTGVSQNPRHKITKRGQNVTFRCDPISEHNRLYWYRQTLGQGPEFLTYFQNEAQLEKSRLLSDRFSAERPKGSFSTLEIQRTEQGDSAMYLCASSLARVLDEQYFGPGTRLTVT.

Ten or more counts support this clonotype. The chain uses TRBV27 and TRBJ2-7; TRBD2 agrees at 8 bases. CDR3 length equals 15 residues. Germline values: CDR1 MNHEY, CDR2 SMNVEV (reference sequence). With 7 bases clipped from V and 4 bases from J, the junction kept 12 bases outside the gene matches. The CDR3 nucleotides read TGTGCCAGCATCCATACCCGGGCGGGAGGATACGAGCAGTACTTC. It encodes CASIHTRAGGYEQYF.

This chain connects TRBV4-2 to TRBJ1-2, with D unclear. The germline V gene encodes CDR1 LGHNA and CDR2 YNFKEQ. V dropped 4 bases and J dropped 8 bases, with 20 bases sitting between them. The CDR3 extends over 15 amino acids. The CDR3 sequence is CASSRDGEVDGGYTF. CDR3 bases: TGTGCCAGCAGCCGAGATGGGGAAGTAGATGGGGGCTACACCTTC.

The rearrangement joins TRBV21-1 to TRBJ2-5; TRBD2, the table's D call, was not compared with the DNA. TRBV21-1 is termed a pseudogene. The CDR3 totals 16 residues. The CDR3 nucleotides are TGTGCCAGCAGCAACTGGGCTAGCGGGGACCAAGAGACCCAGTACTTC. Amino acid sequence: CASSNWASGDQETQYF.

The table lists this clonotype with many counts. V and J are TRBV10-1 and TRBJ2-7; possibly TRBD1 for D (6 bases). The ends were cut back, 4 bases at V and 0 bases at J, with 10 bases in the middle. The CDR3 covers 14 residues. Germline V gene sequence: CDR1 WNHNN, CDR2 SYGVQD (reference sequence). The DNA of the CDR3 is TGCGCCAGCAGTGGGCCAGGGGACTCCTACGAGCAGTACTTC. Its protein is CASSGPGDSYEQYF.

The table lists this clonotype with a few counts. The chain uses TRBV27 and TRBJ2-3; weak D call: TRBD1 (5 bases). V was cut by 6 bases and J by 6 bases, with 16 bases left in between. CDR3 size: 14 residues. Germline values: CDR1 MNHEY, CDR2 SMNVEV (reference sequence). This CDR3 is CASSTLGLWDTQYF. Written as DNA, the CDR3 is TGTGCCAGCAGCACCTTGGGGCTCTGGGATACGCAGTATTTT.

The chain is built from TRBV6-1 and TRBJ2-6; 9 bases are shared with TRBD2. CDR1 and CDR2 (germline): MNHNS, SASEGT. V trimming: 4 bases; J trimming: 0 bases; junction bases outside the gene matches: 4. The CDR3 covers 17 residues. Here the CDR3 DNA reads TGTGCCAGCAGTGCTCTAGCGGGGCTCTCTGGGGCCAACGTCCTGACTTTC. This codes for CASSALAGLSGANVLTF.

The chain recombines TRBV7-2 with TRBJ2-3, with D hard to call. The germline CDR1 and CDR2 sequences are SGHTA and FQGNSA. This CDR3 region has 14 residues. With 1 base removed from V and 6 bases from J, the gap between germline ends came to 11 bases. The CDR3 spells CASSLGYETDTQYF. The CDR3 nucleotides are TGTGCCAGCAGCTTAGGTTACGAGACCGATACGCAGTATTTT.

V gene TRBV7-2 combines with J gene TRBJ2-7; 9 bases agree with TRBD2. The CDR3 loop spans 12 amino acids. V gave up 4 bases and J gave up 12 bases; unmatched junction bases: 7. Germline CDR1 is SGHTA and CDR2 is FQGNSA. CDR3 sequence reads: CASSSAGGPTYF. CDR3 nucleotides: TGTGCCAGCAGCTCAGCGGGAGGCCCTACGTACTTC.

A word on this clonotype: Germline is not matched at one junction end, which may reflect a read error. V gene TRBV29-1 combines with J gene TRBJ2-5; tentative D call: TRBD2 (5 bases). CDR3 length: 13 amino acids. Germline V gives CDR1 SQVTM, CDR2 ANQGSEA. CDR3 in DNA: TGCAGCGTTGAAGAAAGCGGTATGGAGATCCAGTACTTC. Residues: CSVEESGMEIQYF.

The V call is TRBV19, the J call TRBJ1-2; the D is unclear. The length of the CDR3 is 13 residues. The germline CDR1 and CDR2 sequences are LNHDA and SQIVND (reference sequence). The germline V and J ends were trimmed by 5 bases and 0 bases, with 7 bases remaining between them. CDR3 sequence reads: CASSVAANYGYTF. CDR3 coding DNA: TGTGCCAGTAGTGTGGCAGCTAACTATGGCTACACCTTC.

In this sample, this clonotype turned up a few times. The J gene is TRBJ2-3, the V gene TRBV9; TRBD1 or TRBD2 may be the D gene (5 bases each). CDR3 length: 15 residues. Germline V CDR1 and CDR2: SGDLS, YYNGEE. The ends were cut back, 3 bases at V and 6 bases at J, with 17 bases in the middle. The CDR3 loop reads CASSEGPTGMDTQYF. The CDR3 DNA is TGTGCCAGCAGCGAGGGGCCAACCGGGATGGATACGCAGTATTTT.

In regard to this clonotype: A read error may account for a junction end that differs from germline. The J gene is TRBJ2-7, the V gene TRBV7-9; D is unclear. The CDR3 has 13 amino acids. Germline loops: CDR1 SEHNR, CDR2 FQNEAQ (reference sequence). The CDR3 region has the DNA TGTGCCAGCAGCTTAGAATTATCCTACGGGCAGTACTTC. Its protein is CASSLELSYGQYF.

The chain combines TRBV5-1 with TRBJ2-3; 7 nucleotides agree with TRBD1. The germline gives CDR1 SGHRS, CDR2 YFSETQ. This CDR3 has 14 amino acids. Unmatched junction bases numbered 3, after V lost 3 bases and J lost 2 bases. The DNA for the CDR3 is TGCGCCAGCAGCTGGACAGGTACCACAGATACGCAGTATTTT. It yields the protein CASSWTGTTDTQYF.

As concerns this clonotype: An end of the junction does not agree with germline; a read error may underlie this. The CDR3 nucleotides are TGCGGCGTTGGGGAGGGGGGACAGCCCCAGCATTTT. It specifies CGVGEGGQPQHF. This rearrangement joins TRBV29-1 to TRBJ1-5; D is perhaps TRBD1 (6 bases). The germline V gene encodes CDR1 SQVTM and CDR2 ANQGSEA. The CDR3 contains 12 residues.

V gene TRBV7-2 combines with J gene TRBJ1-1, with TRBD1 matching 7 bases. V was pared by 5 bases and J by 3 bases, with 9 bases of the junction left unmatched. Germline V gives CDR1 SGHTA, CDR2 FQGNSA. This CDR3 has 15 amino acids. CDR3 coding DNA: TGTGCCAGCAGCCCCTCAACAGGGGCTTACACTGAAGCTTTCTTT. Translation: CASSPSTGAYTEAFF.

This sequence joins TRBV2 and TRBJ1-2; 9 nucleotides agree with TRBD1. J lost 6 bases, V lost 5 bases, and 13 bases had no gene match. The CDR3 length is 16 residues. CDR1 SNHLY and CDR2 FYNNEI come from the germline V gene. CDR3 nucleotide sequence: TGTGCCAGCAGTACAAGGGTGGGACAGGGTAGACATGGCTACACCTTC. Amino acid sequence: CASSTRVGQGRHGYTF.

Only a few counts were recorded for this clonotype. The chain employs TRBV15 and TRBJ1-5, with D unclear. CDR1 is LNHNV, CDR2 YYDKDF, per germline (reference sequence). The CDR3 has 15 residues. The V gene lost 0 bases and the J gene lost 0 bases, with 6 bases spanning the gap. The DNA for the CDR3 is TGTGCCACCAGCAGAGATTTGGATAGCAATCAGCCCCAGCATTTT. Translating gives CATSRDLDSNQPQHF.

The V gene is TRBV6-5, the J gene TRBJ2-1; 7 bases align to TRBD2. Trimming removed 6 bases from V and 10 bases from J; junction bases left unmatched: 9. This CDR3 contains 13 residues. CDR1 and CDR2 from the germline V gene are MNHEY and SVGAGI. CDR3 loop: CASSRPGGMEQFF. CDR3 DNA: TGTGCCAGCAGCAGACCGGGGGGAATGGAGCAGTTCTTC.

In this sample, this clonotype turned up a few times. The chain joins TRBV7-6 to TRBJ1-2; no reliable D call. The germline CDR1 and CDR2 sequences are SGHVS and FNYEAQ. The V end lost 4 bases, the J end lost 6 bases, and 21 bases lay between the germline ends. The CDR3 extends over 16 amino acids. This CDR3 reads CASSSQPTALRNGYTF. As DNA, the CDR3 is TGTGCCAGCAGCTCCCAACCTACAGCTCTTAGGAATGGCTACACCTTC. The full variable domain, in which reference TRBV7-6 and TRBJ1-2 provide the parts outside the CDR3, is GAGVSQSPRYKVTKRGQDVALRCDPISGHVSLYWYRQALGQGPEFLTYFNYEAQQDKSGLPNDRFSAERPEGSISTLTIQRTEQRDSAMYRCASSSQPTALRNGYTFGSGTRLTVV.

This rearrangement joins TRBV6-6 to TRBJ2-7; tentative D call: TRBD2 (6 bases). The end of the DNA aligns better with TRBJ2-5, so the J call may be wrong. The CDR3 contains 12 residues. From germline, CDR1 is MNHNY and CDR2 SVGAGI (reference sequence). The CDR3 DNA is TGTGCCAGCAGAGGGCCGGGAGTGACCCAGTACTTC. Protein: CASRGPGVTQYF.

This clonotype was seen at least ten times. The chain employs TRBV2 and TRBJ2-3; D may be TRBD2 (6 bases). The CDR3 has 11 residues. The V and J ends lost 10 bases and 9 bases respectively, with 14 bases between them. CDR1 and CDR2 (germline): SNHLY, FYNNEI. CDR3 in amino acids: CATNRDFTQYF. The CDR3 DNA reads as TGTGCCACCAACCGGGACTTCACGCAGTATTTT.